This T cell receptor beta chain appears in the sequencing data of a study of Graves' ophthalmopathy and Graves' hyperthyroidism. Participants with hyperthyroidism, aged 18 to 65, were newly diagnosed with under 2 months' duration. Findings and limits, study-wide: The model predicted ophthalmopathy progression with 65% to 71% sensitivity and around 72% specificity.

This clonotype was detected ten times or more. The target antigen is unknown. Transcripts of RNA were the source for amplifying TCR beta CDR3 regions. Amplification began with first-round RT-PCR using HTBI primers, then second-round multiplex PCR was performed. Via MiXCR, TCRdb re-called the multiplex PCR reads, giving one row per CDR3 protein. Of 580,000 or so distinct CDR3 sequences in the sample, 35% to 40% were seen once. The TCR was taken from an adult man with Graves' hyperthyroidism. Sequenced input: peripheral blood or thyroid tissue (not recorded which).

The CDR3 bases are TGCGCCAGCAGCCGAGAGCCCCTAAACACCGGGGAGCTGTTTTTT. Translated: CASSREPLNTGELFF. The chain links TRBV5-1 to TRBJ2-2; D unclear. Trimming took off 4 bases at V and 2 bases at J, with 12 bases between the two ends. This CDR3 contains 15 residues. Germline values: CDR1 SGHRS, CDR2 YFSETQ.